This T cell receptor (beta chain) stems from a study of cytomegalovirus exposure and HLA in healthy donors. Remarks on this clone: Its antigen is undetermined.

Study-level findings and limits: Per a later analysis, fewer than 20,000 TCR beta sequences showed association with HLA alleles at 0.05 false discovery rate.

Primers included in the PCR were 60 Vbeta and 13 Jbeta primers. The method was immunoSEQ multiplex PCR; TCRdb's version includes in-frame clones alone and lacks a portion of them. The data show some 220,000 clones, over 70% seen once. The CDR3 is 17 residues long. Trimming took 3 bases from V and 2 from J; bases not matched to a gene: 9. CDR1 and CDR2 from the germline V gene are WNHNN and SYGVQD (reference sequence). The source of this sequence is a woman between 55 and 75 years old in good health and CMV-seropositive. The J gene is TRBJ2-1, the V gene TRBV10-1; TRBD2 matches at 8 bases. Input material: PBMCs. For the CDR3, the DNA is TGCGCCAGCAGTGATGGGTTCGGACTAGCAACCTACAATGAGCAGTTCTTC. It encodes CASSDGFGLATYNEQFF.